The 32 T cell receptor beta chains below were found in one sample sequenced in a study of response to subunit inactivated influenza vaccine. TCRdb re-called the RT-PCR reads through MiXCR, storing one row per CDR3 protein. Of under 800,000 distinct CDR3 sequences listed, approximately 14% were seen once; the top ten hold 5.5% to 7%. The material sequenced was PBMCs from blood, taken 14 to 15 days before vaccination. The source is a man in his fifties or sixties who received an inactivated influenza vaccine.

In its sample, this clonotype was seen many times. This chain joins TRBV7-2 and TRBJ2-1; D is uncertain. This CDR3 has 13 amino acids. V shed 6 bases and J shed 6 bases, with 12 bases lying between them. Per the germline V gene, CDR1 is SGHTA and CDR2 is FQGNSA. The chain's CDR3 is CASRPGPFNEQFF. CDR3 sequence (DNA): TGTGCCAGCAGACCAGGACCCTTCAATGAGCAGTTCTTC. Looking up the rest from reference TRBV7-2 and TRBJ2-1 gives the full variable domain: GAGVSQSPSNKVTEKGKDVELRCDPISGHTALYWYRQSLGQGLEFLIYFQGNSAPDKSGLPSDRFSAERTGGSVSTLTIQRTQQEDSAVYLCASRPGPFNEQFFGPGTRLTVL.

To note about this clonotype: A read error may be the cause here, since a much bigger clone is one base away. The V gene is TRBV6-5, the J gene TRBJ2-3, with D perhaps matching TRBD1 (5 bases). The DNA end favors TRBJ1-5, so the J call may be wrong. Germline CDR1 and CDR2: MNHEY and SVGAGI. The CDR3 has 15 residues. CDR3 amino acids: CASSYEGGATDTQHF. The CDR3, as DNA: TGTGCCAGCAGTTACGAGGGAGGGGCGACAGATACGCAGCATTTT.

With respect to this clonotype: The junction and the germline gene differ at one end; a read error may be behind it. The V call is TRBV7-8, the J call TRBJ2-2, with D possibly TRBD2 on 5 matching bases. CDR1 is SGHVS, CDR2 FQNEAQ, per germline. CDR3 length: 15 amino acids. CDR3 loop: CAISSGLPNTGELFF. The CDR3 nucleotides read TGTGCCATCAGCTCCGGACTCCCGAACACCGGGGAGCTGTTTTTT.

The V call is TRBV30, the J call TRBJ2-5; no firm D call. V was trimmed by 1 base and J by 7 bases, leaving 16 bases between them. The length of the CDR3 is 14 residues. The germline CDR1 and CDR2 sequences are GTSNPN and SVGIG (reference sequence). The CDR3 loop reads CAWSGELLVGTQYF. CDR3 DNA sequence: TGTGCCTGGAGTGGTGAATTACTGGTAGGGACCCAGTACTTC. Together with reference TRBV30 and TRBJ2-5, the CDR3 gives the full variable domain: SQTIHQWPATLVQPVGSPLSLECTVEGTSNPNLYWYRQAAGRGLQLLFYSVGIGQISSEVPQNLSASRPQDRQFILSSKKLLLSDSGFYLCAWSGELLVGTQYFGPGTRLLVL.

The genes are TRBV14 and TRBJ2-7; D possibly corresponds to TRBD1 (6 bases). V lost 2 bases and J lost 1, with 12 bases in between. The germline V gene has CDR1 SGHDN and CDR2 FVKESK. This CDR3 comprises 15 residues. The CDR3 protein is CASSQLYQGSYEQYF. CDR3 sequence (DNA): TGTGCCAGCAGCCAATTGTATCAGGGGTCCTACGAGCAGTACTTC.

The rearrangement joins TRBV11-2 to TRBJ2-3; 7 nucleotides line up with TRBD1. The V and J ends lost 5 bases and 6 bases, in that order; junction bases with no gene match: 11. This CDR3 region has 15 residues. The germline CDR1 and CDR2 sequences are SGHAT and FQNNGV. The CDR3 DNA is TGTGCCAGCAGCCCAGGGACAGCCTATCTGGATACGCAGTATTTT. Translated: CASSPGTAYLDTQYF.

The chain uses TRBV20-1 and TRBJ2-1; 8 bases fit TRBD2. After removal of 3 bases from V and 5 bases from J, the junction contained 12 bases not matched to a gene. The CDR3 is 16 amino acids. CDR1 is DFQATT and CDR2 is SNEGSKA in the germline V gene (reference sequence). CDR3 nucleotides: TGCAGTGCTAGCCCGACACTAGCGGAAACGAACAATGAGCAGTTCTTC. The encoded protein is CSASPTLAETNNEQFF.

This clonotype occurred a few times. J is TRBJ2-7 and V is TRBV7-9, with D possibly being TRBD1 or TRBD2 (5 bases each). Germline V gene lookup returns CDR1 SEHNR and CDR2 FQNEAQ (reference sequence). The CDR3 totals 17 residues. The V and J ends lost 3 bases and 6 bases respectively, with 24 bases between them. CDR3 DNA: TGTGCCAGCAGCTTTCGAGTAACCGGGACCATAGAAGGCGAGCAGTACTTC. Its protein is CASSFRVTGTIEGEQYF.

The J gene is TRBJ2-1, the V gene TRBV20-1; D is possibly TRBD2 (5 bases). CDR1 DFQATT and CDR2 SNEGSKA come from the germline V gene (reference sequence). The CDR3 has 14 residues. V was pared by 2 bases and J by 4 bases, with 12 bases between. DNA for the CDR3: TGCAGTGCTAGACTAGGAAGAGGGTACAATGAGCAGTTCTTC. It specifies CSARLGRGYNEQFF.

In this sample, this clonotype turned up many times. CDR3 loop: CAISRQGYTEAFF. CDR3 DNA sequence: TGTGCCATCAGCCGACAGGGGTACACTGAAGCTTTCTTT. The genes are TRBV10-3 and TRBJ1-1; TRBD1 agrees at 8 bases. Per germline, CDR1 ENHRY and CDR2 SYGVKD. CDR3 length equals 13 residues. The trim removed 6 bases at V and 3 bases at J, leaving 3 bases unmatched.

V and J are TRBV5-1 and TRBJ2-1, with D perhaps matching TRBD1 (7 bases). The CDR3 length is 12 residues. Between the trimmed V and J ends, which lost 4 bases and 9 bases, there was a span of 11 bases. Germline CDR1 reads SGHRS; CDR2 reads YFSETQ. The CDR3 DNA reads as TGCGCCAGCAGCGCGGGACAGACTGAGCAGTTCTTC. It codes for CASSAGQTEQFF.

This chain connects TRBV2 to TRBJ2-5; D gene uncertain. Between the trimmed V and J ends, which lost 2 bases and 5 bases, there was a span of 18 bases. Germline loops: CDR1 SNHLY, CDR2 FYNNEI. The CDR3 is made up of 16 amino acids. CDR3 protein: CASSELRSSSGETQYF. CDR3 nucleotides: TGTGCCAGCAGTGAACTCCGGAGCAGCTCCGGGGAGACCCAGTACTTC.

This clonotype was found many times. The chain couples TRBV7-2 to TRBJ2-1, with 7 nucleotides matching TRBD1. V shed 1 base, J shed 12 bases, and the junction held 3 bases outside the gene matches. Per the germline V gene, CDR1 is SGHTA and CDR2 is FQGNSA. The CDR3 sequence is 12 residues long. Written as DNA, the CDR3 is TGTGCCAGCAGCTTAGGGGGACAGCTGCAGTTCTTC. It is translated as CASSLGGQLQFF.

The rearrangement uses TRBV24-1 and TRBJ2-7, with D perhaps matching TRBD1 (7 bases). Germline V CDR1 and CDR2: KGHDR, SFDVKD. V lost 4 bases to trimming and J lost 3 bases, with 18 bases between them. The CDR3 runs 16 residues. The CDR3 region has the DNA TGTGCCACCAGTGACGGAGGGGGCGCGGCCGTCTACGAGCAGTACTTC. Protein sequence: CATSDGGGAAVYEQYF.

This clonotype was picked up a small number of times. This CDR3 is CASSGQGAIYEQYF. For the CDR3, the DNA is TGCGCCAGCAGCGGACAGGGGGCCATCTACGAGCAGTACTTC. The chain combines TRBV5-1 with TRBJ2-7; TRBD1 matches 11 bases. This CDR3 has 14 residues. V lost 4 bases, J lost 3 bases, and 3 bases stayed unmatched. Germline V lookup: CDR1 SGHRS, CDR2 YFSETQ.

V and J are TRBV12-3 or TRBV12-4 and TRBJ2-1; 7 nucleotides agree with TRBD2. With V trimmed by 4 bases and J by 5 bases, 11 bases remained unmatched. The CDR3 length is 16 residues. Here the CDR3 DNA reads TGTGCCAGCAGTTCCCGACTAGCCGAACACAACAATGAGCAGTTCTTC. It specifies CASSSRLAEHNNEQFF.

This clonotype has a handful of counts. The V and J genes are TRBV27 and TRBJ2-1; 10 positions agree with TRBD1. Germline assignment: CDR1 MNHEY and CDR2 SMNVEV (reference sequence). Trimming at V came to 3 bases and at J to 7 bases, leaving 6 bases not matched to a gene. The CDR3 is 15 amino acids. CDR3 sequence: CASSFGTGAGNEQFF. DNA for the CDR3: TGTGCCAGCAGTTTCGGGACAGGGGCCGGGAATGAGCAGTTCTTC.

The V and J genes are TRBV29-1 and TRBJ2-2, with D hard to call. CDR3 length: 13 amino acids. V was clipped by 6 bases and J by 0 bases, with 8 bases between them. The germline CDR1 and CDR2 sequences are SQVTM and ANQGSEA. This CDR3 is CSVKPPNTGELFF. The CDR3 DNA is TGCAGCGTCAAACCTCCGAACACCGGGGAGCTGTTTTTT.

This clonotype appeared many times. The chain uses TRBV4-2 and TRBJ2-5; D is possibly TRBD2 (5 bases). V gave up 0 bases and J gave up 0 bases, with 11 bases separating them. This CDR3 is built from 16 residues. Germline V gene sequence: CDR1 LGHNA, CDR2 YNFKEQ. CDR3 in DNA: TGTGCCAGCAGCCAAGAACGGCAGCGGAACCAAGAGACCCAGTACTTC. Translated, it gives CASSQERQRNQETQYF.

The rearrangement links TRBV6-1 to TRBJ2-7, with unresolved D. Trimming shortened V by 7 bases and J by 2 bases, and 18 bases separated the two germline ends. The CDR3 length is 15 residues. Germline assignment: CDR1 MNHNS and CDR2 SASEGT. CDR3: CASTNLNLITYEQYF. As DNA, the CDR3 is TGTGCCAGCACCAACCTGAATTTGATAACCTACGAGCAGTACTTC.

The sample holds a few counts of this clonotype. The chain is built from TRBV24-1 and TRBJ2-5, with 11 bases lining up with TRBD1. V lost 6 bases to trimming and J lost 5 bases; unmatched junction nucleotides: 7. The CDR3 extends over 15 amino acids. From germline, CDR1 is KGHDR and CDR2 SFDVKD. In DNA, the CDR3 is TGTGCCACCAGTTCCGGGACAGGGGGTATGGAGACCCAGTACTTC. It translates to CATSSGTGGMETQYF.

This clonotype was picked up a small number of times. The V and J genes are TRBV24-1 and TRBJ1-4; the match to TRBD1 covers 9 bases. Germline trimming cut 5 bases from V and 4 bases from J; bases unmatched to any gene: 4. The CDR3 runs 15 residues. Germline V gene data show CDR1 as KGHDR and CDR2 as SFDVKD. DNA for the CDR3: TGTGCCACCAGTGGACAGGGGGGCCATAATGAAAAACTGTTTTTT. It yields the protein CATSGQGGHNEKLFF.

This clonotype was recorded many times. CDR3 amino acids: CSARDDLAENEQFF. The CDR3 DNA sequence: TGCAGTGCTAGAGATGATCTAGCGGAGAATGAGCAGTTCTTC. The chain has TRBV20-1 and TRBJ2-1; 7 bases align to TRBD2. Losses at the gene ends were 0 bases for V and 7 bases for J; bases not matched to a gene: 6. This CDR3 is built from 14 residues. Germline loops: CDR1 DFQATT, CDR2 SNEGSKA (reference sequence).

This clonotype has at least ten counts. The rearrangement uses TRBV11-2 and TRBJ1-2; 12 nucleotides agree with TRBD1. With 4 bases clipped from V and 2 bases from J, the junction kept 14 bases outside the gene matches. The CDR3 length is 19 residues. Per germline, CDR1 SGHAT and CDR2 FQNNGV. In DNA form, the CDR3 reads TGTGCCAGCAGCTCCTCTCCCTACCGGGACAGGGGGCGAAACTATGGCTACACCTTC. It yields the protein CASSSSPYRDRGRNYGYTF.

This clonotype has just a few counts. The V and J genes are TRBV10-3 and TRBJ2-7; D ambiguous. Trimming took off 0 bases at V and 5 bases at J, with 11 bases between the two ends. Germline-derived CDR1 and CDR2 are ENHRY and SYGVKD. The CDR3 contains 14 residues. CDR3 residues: CAISESQESNEQYF. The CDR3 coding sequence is TGTGCCATCAGTGAGTCCCAGGAGTCCAACGAGCAGTACTTC.

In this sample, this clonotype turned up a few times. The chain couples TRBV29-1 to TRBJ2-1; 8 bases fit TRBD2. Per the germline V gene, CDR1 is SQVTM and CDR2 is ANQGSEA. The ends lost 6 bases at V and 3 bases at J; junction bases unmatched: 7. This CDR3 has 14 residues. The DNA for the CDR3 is TGCAGCGTAGCAAGCGGGAGCTTCTACAATGAGCAGTTCTTC. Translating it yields CSVASGSFYNEQFF.

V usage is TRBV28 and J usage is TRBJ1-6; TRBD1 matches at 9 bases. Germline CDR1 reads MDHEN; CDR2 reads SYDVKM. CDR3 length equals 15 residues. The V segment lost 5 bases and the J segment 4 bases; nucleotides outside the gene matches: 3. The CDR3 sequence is CASSKQGAYNSPLHF. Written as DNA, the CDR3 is TGTGCCAGCAGTAAACAGGGGGCGTATAATTCACCCCTCCACTTT. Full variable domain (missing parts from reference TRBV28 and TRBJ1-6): DVKVTQSSRYLVKRTGEKVFLECVQDMDHENMFWYRQDPGLGLRLIYFSYDVKMKEKGDIPEGYSVSREKKERFSLILESASTNQTSMYLCASSKQGAYNSPLHFGNGTRLTVT.

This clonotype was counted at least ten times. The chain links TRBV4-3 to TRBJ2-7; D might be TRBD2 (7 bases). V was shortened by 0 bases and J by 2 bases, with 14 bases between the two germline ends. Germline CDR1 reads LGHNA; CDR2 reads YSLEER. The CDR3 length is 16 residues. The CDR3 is CASSQDLGGGAYEQYF. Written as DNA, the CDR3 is TGCGCCAGCAGCCAAGATCTAGGGGGGGGCGCCTACGAGCAGTACTTC.

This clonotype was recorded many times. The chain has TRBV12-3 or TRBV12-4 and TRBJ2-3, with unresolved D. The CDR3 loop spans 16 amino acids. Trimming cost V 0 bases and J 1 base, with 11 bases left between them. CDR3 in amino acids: CASSLADGWGTDTQYF. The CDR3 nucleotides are TGTGCCAGCAGTTTAGCGGACGGATGGGGCACAGATACGCAGTATTTT.

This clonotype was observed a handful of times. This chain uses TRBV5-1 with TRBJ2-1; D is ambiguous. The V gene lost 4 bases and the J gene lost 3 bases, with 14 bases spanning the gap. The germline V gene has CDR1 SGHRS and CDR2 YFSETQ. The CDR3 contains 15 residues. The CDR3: CASSPQPEIYNEQFF. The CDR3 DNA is TGCGCCAGCAGCCCTCAACCCGAAATCTACAATGAGCAGTTCTTC.

Here the CDR3 DNA reads TGTGCCAGCAGCGAAACTAGGACGGCTAGCACAGATACGCAGTATTTT. Its protein product is CASSETRTASTDTQYF. V is TRBV7-9 and J is TRBJ2-3, with D perhaps TRBD2 (5 bases). Germline V lookup: CDR1 SEHNR, CDR2 FQNEAQ (reference sequence). V was trimmed by 5 bases and J by 0 bases, leaving 15 bases between them. This CDR3 is 16 amino acids long. The complete variable domain, with remaining parts taken from reference TRBV7-9 and TRBJ2-3, reads DTGVSQNPRHKITKRGQNVTFRCDPISEHNRLYWYRQTLGQGPEFLTYFQNEAQLEKSRLLSDRFSAERPKGSFSTLEIQRTEQGDSAMYLCASSETRTASTDTQYFGPGTRLTVL.

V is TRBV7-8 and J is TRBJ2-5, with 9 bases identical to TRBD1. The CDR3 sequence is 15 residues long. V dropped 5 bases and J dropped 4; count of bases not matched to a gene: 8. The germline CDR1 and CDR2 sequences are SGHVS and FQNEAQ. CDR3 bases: TGTGCCAGCAGCCTGACGAAGGACAGGGGAGAGACCCAGTACTTC. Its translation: CASSLTKDRGETQYF.